This entry is about one TCR beta chain. What it recognizes is unknown. Germline V gene data show CDR1 as SGHNT and CDR2 as YENEEA. The CDR3 is 14 amino acids. Trimming cost V 3 bases and J 0 bases; bases outside gene matches: 0. This sample was taken from a study of cytomegalovirus exposure and HLA in healthy donors. Study-wide points: Researchers catalogued roughly 150 TCR beta chains as cytomegalovirus-associated.

Vbeta (60) and Jbeta (13) primers were used in the PCR. Produced via immunoSEQ multiplex PCR; TCRdb's table is partial and in-frame only. The specimen's table records 96,000 or so clones. The source material was PBMCs. The clonotype was recovered from a girl under 18 in good health and CMV-seropositive. The V call is TRBV11-3, the J call TRBJ2-3, with 7 bases identical to TRBD1. The CDR3 region is CASSLTGSTDTQYF. CDR3 coding DNA: TGTGCCAGCAGCTTGACAGGGAGCACAGATACGCAGTATTTT.